The clone carrying this TCR beta chain was observed a handful of times. Its antigen is unknown. This record comes from a study of T-cell reconstitution after alpha-beta-depleted transplantation in children. Findings and caveats of the study: Counts and diversity of T cells one year after transplant came mostly from newly produced T cells. There were reportedly several hundred expanded graft clones from which alpha-beta T cells came about two months after transplant.

Unique molecular identifiers were built into the TCRbeta library. TCRdb called the PCR reads again in MiXCR, with one record for every CDR3 protein. The table includes roughly 500,000 distinct CDR3 sequences, about 11% detected once. This material consisted of PBMCs, taken before TCRalphabeta/CD19-depleted stem cell transplant. This receptor was taken from a child aged 2-15 years with inherited bone marrow failure, due to receive a stem cell transplant.

The CDR3 region is CASSLEPIPHGEQYF. In DNA, the CDR3 is TGTGCCAGCAGCTTAGAACCGATTCCGCACGGGGAGCAGTACTTC. The genes are TRBV7-2 and TRBJ2-7, with D uncertain. This CDR3 region has 15 residues. Germline V gene sequence: CDR1 SGHTA, CDR2 FQGNSA. V lost 1 base and J 7 bases, leaving 17 bases between the germline ends.